These 21 T cell receptor beta chains were all obtained from the same sample, sequenced in a study of tumor and adjacent non-tumor tissue in lung cancer. RNA was extracted from bulk tissue without any cell sorting. Three rounds of nested PCR, following a modified ARM-PCR protocol, produced the TCRbeta library. TCRdb passed the multiplex PCR reads through MiXCR, listing each CDR3 protein once. The sample shows tens of thousands of distinct CDR3 sequences, over 75% of them seen only once. Input material: lung tumor tissue. All receptors come from a woman aged 50 to 65 with non-small cell lung cancer.

This clonotype showed up just once. One end of the junction is discordant with germline, which a read error may explain. The chain carries TRBV6-1 and TRBJ2-2; D may match TRBD1 or TRBD2 (5 bases each). The length of the CDR3 is 13 residues. CDR1 is MNHNS, CDR2 SASEGT, per germline. In nucleotides, the CDR3 is TGTGCCACCACCAATCCGGGGACCGGGGACCTGTTTTTT. Translated, it gives CATTNPGTGDLFF.

Worth noting for this clonotype: Lacking the conserved final phenylalanine or tryptophan, this CDR3 likely reflects a read error. The DNA is left out, because the CDR3 cannot be placed on it with certainty; the CDR3 is given as TCRdb lists it. The chain carries TRBV11-2 and TRBJ2-1. Germline assignment: CDR1 SGHAT and CDR2 FQNNGV. With termini counted, the CDR3 has 12 amino acids. This CDR3 is CASSLRHYQQLL.

Concerning this clonotype itself: The junction departs from germline at one end; a sequencing error may be responsible. As DNA, the CDR3 is TGTGCCACCAGTGGTATAAACCCATACGAGCAGTACTTC. Its protein product is CATSGINPYEQYF. V is TRBV10-3 and J is TRBJ2-7; D gene uncertain. Germline lookup yields CDR1 ENHRY and CDR2 SYGVKD. This CDR3 region has 13 residues.

On this clonotype: The missing conserved phenylalanine or tryptophan at the end of this CDR3 makes a read error likely. This chain uses TRBV12-3 or TRBV12-4 with TRBJ1-6; the D is unclear. This CDR3 contains 14 residues. In DNA form, the CDR3 reads TGTACCAACAGTACAACCGAGGCAAATTCACCCCTCCACTAT. Its protein is CTNSTTEANSPLHY.

Notes on this clonotype: An end of the junction differs from the germline gene, which may be a read error. This chain links TRBV12-3 or TRBV12-4 with TRBJ1-5; D is possibly TRBD1 (5 bases). The CDR3 spans 12 residues. The CDR3 sequence: CACSFQGQPQHF. CDR3 bases: TGTGCCTGCAGTTTTCAGGGACAGCCCCAGCATTTT.

This clonotype appeared once. V gene TRBV24-1 combines with J gene TRBJ2-3, with TRBD1 matching over 8 bases. Trimming at V came to 1 base and at J to 8 bases, leaving 7 bases not matched to a gene. Germline V gene data show CDR1 as KGHDR and CDR2 as SFDVKD. There are 15 residues in the CDR3. The CDR3 bases are TGTGCCACCAGTGATTTACAGGGGGACACAAGTACGCAGTATTTT. Protein product: CATSDLQGDTSTQYF.

A note on this clonotype: Since no conserved phenylalanine or tryptophan closes the CDR3, a read error is the likely cause. The DNA is left out, because the CDR3 cannot be placed on it with certainty; the CDR3 is given as TCRdb lists it. V usage is TRBV11-2 and J usage is TRBJ1-2. The CDR3 is 14 amino acids long, termini counted. CDR1 SGHAT and CDR2 FQNNGV come from the germline V gene. The CDR3 sequence: CPSSLTRTNYGCTC.

With respect to this clonotype: One junction end disagrees with the germline gene, perhaps due to a read error. V gene TRBV29-1 combines with J gene TRBJ1-1, with D uncertain. The CDR3 loop spans 14 amino acids. Germline V lookup: CDR1 SQVTM, CDR2 ANQGSEA. CDR3: CSVGMEEKNTEAFF. CDR3 nucleotide sequence: TGCAGCGTTGGAATGGAAGAGAAGAACACTGAAGCATTCTTT. Filled out from reference TRBV29-1 and TRBJ1-1, the complete variable domain reads SAVISQKPSRDICQRGTSLTIQCQVDSQVTMMFWYRQQPGQSLTLIATANQGSEATYESGFVIDKFPISRPNLTFSTLTVSNMSPEDSSIYLCSVGMEEKNTEAFFGQGTRLTVV.

A note on this clonotype: It is likely a read error, because the conserved phenylalanine at the end of the CDR3 is missing. The chain carries TRBV29-1 and TRBJ2-3, with D possibly TRBD2 on 7 matching bases. The V end lost 4 bases, the J end lost 2 bases, and 13 bases lay between the germline ends. The germline gives CDR1 SQVTM, CDR2 ANQGSEA. This CDR3 contains 14 residues. This CDR3 reads CSVAGGLSTDTQYL. The DNA of the CDR3 is TGCAGCGTTGCGGGGGGCCTGTCCACAGATACGCAGTATCTT.

To note about this clonotype: The junction differs from germline at one of its ends, possibly a read error. J is TRBJ2-7 and V is TRBV6-5; 11 bases map to TRBD2. Germline CDR1 reads MNHEY; CDR2 reads SVGAGI. The CDR3 runs 14 residues. The CDR3 spells CVSQPGLAVYEQYF. The CDR3, as DNA: TGTGTCAGCCAACCGGGACTAGCGGTATACGAGCAGTACTTC.

This clonotype was detected only once. The final CDR3 position lacks the conserved phenylalanine or tryptophan, pointing to a likely read error. The chain recombines TRBV12-3 or TRBV12-4 with TRBJ1-1; 7 bases line up with TRBD1. There are 15 residues in the CDR3. The CDR3 region has the DNA TGTGCCAGTAGTTTGGGCAGGGGGGTGAACATTGAAGCTTTCCTT. It codes for CASSLGRGVNIEAFL.

Details on this clonotype: Possible read error: a much larger clone is one base away. The chain combines TRBV20-1 with TRBJ2-3, with 11 bases identical to TRBD2. The germline V gene encodes CDR1 DFQATT and CDR2 SNEGSKA (reference sequence). The CDR3 is 15 residues long. DNA for the CDR3: TGCAATGCTAGAGATCTAGCGGGAGGCGCAGATACGCAGTATTTT. As protein: CNARDLAGGADTQYF.

As to this clonotype: This may come from a read error, since a much larger clone is one base off. The rearrangement joins TRBV24-1 to TRBJ2-6; D ambiguous. CDR1 is KGHDR, CDR2 SFDVKD, per germline. The CDR3 runs to 15 residues. The CDR3 sequence: CVTSDPKAGANVLTF. In DNA form, the CDR3 reads TGTGTCACCAGTGACCCTAAAGCTGGGGCCAACGTCCTGACTTTC.

Remarks on this clonotype: The junction and the germline gene differ at one end; a read error may be behind it. The chain combines TRBV6-1 with TRBJ2-2; the D gene is possibly TRBD2 (5 bases). Germline V lookup: CDR1 MNHNS, CDR2 SASEGT. The CDR3 is 14 amino acids. In DNA form, the CDR3 reads TGTGTCAGCAGATTAGACCAGAACACCGGGGAACTGTTTTTT. Its translation is CVSRLDQNTGELFF.

As for this clonotype: The CDR3 ends on some other residue instead of the conserved phenylalanine or tryptophan, so this is likely a read error. The chain recombines TRBV4-1 with TRBJ2-7; D is uncertain. Germline CDR1 reads MGHRA; CDR2 reads YSYEKL. The CDR3 length is 15 residues. The CDR3: CASSQEWWETYEQYL. The DNA of the CDR3 is TGTGCCAGCAGCCAAGAATGGTGGGAAACCTACGAGCAGTACCTC.

The gene calls are TRBV20-1 and TRBJ2-1; D remains unclear. V lost 3 bases, J lost 9 bases, and 9 bases lay in between. The CDR3 covers 11 residues. Per the germline V gene, CDR1 is DFQATT and CDR2 is SNEGSKA (reference sequence). The CDR3 protein is CSARDDREQFF. In DNA, the CDR3 is TGCAGTGCTAGGGATGACCGTGAGCAGTTCTTC.

On this clonotype: Sequence at one end of the junction differs from germline and may be a read error. V gene TRBV10-3 combines with J gene TRBJ1-2, with D tentatively TRBD1 (5 bases). CDR1 is ENHRY, CDR2 SYGVKD, per germline. The CDR3 consists of 15 residues. CDR3 residues: CAISSSGGSNCGYTF. For the CDR3, the DNA is TGTGCCATCAGTTCCTCTGGGGGGTCTAACTGTGGCTACACCTTC.

The chain uses TRBV6-5 and TRBJ1-2; a weak D match, TRBD1 (5 bases). The CDR3 is made up of 13 amino acids. Per germline, CDR1 MNHEY and CDR2 SVGAGI. DNA of the CDR3: TGTACCGGCAGTTACGGCAGGGAGTATGGCTACACCTTC. This codes for CTGSYGREYGYTF.

Points on this clonotype: Its ends do not fully match the called genes, so a read error is possible. This chain links TRBV29-1 with TRBJ2-7; 7 positions match TRBD2. The CDR3 contains 14 residues. Germline-derived CDR1 and CDR2 are SQVTM and ANQGSEA. The CDR3 DNA sequence: TGCAGCGTTGGATCAGCGGGAATCGGATACGAACTGCACTTC. The encoded protein is CSVGSAGIGYELHF.

With respect to this clonotype: The junction does not match germline at one end; this may be a read error. The gene calls are TRBV6-5 and TRBJ2-7; maybe TRBD1 (6 bases). Germline V gene data show CDR1 as MNHEY and CDR2 as SVGAGI. The CDR3 length is 14 residues. In nucleotides, the CDR3 is TGTGCCAGCAGCCCTACCCGACAGGCCTACGAGCAATGCTTC. It codes for CASSPTRQAYEQCF.

Points on this clonotype: Compared with germline, one end of the junction differs, possibly owing to a read error. The chain joins TRBV20-1 to TRBJ2-2; TRBD2 agrees at 7 bases. The CDR3 runs to 17 residues. The germline V gene encodes CDR1 DFQATT and CDR2 SNEGSKA (reference sequence). The CDR3 DNA reads as TGCAGTGCGGCTGGACTAGTGGGAGGGCCCAGCACCGGGGAGCAGTTTTTT. This gives the protein CSAAGLVGGPSTGEQFF.